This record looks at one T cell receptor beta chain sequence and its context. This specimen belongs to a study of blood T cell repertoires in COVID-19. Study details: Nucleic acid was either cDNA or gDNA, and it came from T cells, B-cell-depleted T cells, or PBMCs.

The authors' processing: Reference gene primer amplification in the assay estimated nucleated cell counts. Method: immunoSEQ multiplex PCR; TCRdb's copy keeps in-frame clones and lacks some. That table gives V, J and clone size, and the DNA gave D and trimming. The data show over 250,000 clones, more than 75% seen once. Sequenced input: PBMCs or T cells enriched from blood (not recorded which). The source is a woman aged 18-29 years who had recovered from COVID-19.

The CDR3 DNA reads TGCGCCAGCAGCGTTGGCCCGGGGTCGGAGACCCAGTACTTC. It encodes CASSVGPGSETQYF. The chain links TRBV5-1 to TRBJ2-5, with D tentatively TRBD2 (5 bases). CDR1 and CDR2 from the germline V gene are SGHRS and YFSETQ. This CDR3 has 14 residues. The V end lost 4 bases, the J end lost 5 bases, and 15 bases lay between the germline ends.